The 30 T cell receptor beta chains below come from one sample, sequenced in a study of shared clonotypes between healthy human individuals (TCRdb year 2020). Library preparation employed the immunoSEQ multiplex PCR assay. This is the immuneACCESS table as TCRdb keeps it, with only in-frame sequences that have V and J called. A part of the clones is gone; compared with another copy, unresolved V genes explain less than half, and the rest is unexplained. Across this sample there are 150,000 to 200,000 clones, with over 85% seen only once. The ten largest clones represent more than 0.06% of the sample. Sequencing used naive CD4+ T cells sorted from blood. The cell subset or site label, read with the paper, signifies: CD45RA+ positively selected. The receptor source for this set is a woman aged 25-40 years in good health.

This rearrangement joins TRBV27 to TRBJ2-7, with 9 bases matching TRBD2. Trimming removed 7 bases from V and 7 bases from J; junction bases left unmatched: 26. This CDR3 is 19 amino acids long. The germline V gene encodes CDR1 MNHEY and CDR2 SMNVEV (reference sequence). The CDR3 nucleotides read TGTGCCAGCACCGCGAGTTTAGGTGCGTCTGCTAGCGGGAAGGGGGAGCAGTACTTC. Its translation is CASTASLGASASGKGEQYF.

J is TRBJ2-1 and V is TRBV7-9; 8 nucleotides match TRBD1. This CDR3 has 16 amino acids. The germline gives CDR1 SEHNR, CDR2 FQNEAQ (reference sequence). V dropped 5 bases and J dropped 15; count of bases not matched to a gene: 21. CDR3 sequence reads: CASSLLRAGGEGSTFF. CDR3 in DNA: TGTGCCAGCAGCCTCCTGAGGGCAGGGGGCGAAGGAAGTACGTTCTTC. Looking up the rest from reference TRBV7-9 and TRBJ2-1 gives the full variable domain: DTGVSQNPRHKITKRGQNVTFRCDPISEHNRLYWYRQTLGQGPEFLTYFQNEAQLEKSRLLSDRFSAERPKGSFSTLEIQRTEQGDSAMYLCASSLLRAGGEGSTFFGPGTRLTVL.

This clone was detected once. The chain carries TRBV6-1 and TRBJ2-7; 8 nucleotides align to TRBD2. This CDR3 is built from 14 residues. Per the germline V gene, CDR1 is MNHNS and CDR2 is SASEGT. V dropped 10 bases and J dropped 7; count of bases not matched to a gene: 15. CDR3 amino acids: CAITSGTSREEQYF. The DNA of the CDR3 is TGTGCCATCACCTCCGGGACTAGTCGAGAAGAGCAGTACTTC.

The chain has TRBV28 and TRBJ1-1; perhaps TRBD1 as D (5 bases). There are 16 residues in the CDR3. Looked up from germline, CDR1 is MDHEN and CDR2 is SYDVKM. V lost 3 bases, J lost 1 base, and 15 bases lay in between. CDR3 region: CASSFTPGRGNTEAFF. The CDR3 region has the DNA TGTGCCAGCAGTTTCACCCCAGGGAGAGGGAACACTGAAGCTTTCTTT.

This chain joins TRBV11-1 and TRBJ1-1, with 9 positions matching TRBD1. The length of the CDR3 is 15 residues. Germline loops: CDR1 SGHAT, CDR2 FQDESV (reference sequence). After removal of 3 bases from V and 7 bases from J, the junction contained 9 bases not matched to a gene. CDR3 nucleotide sequence: TGTGCCAGCAGCTTCTTCGACAGGGGGACGGGTGAAGCTTTCTTT. Its translation: CASSFFDRGTGEAFF.

This rearrangement joins TRBV5-1 to TRBJ1-2; 8 positions match TRBD1. Germline V CDR1 and CDR2: SGHRS, YFSETQ. The CDR3 sequence is 13 residues long. J gave up 8 bases and V 5 bases, and 8 bases lay outside the gene matches. The CDR3 loop reads CASRSGQAWGYTF. Written as DNA, the CDR3 is TGCGCCAGCAGATCGGGACAGGCTTGGGGCTACACCTTC. The full variable domain, in which reference TRBV5-1 and TRBJ1-2 provide the parts outside the CDR3, is KAGVTQTPRYLIKTRGQQVTLSCSPISGHRSVSWYQQTPGQGLQFLFEYFSETQRNKGNFPGRFSGRQFSNSRSEMNVSTLELGDSALYLCASRSGQAWGYTFGSGTRLTVV.

The J gene is TRBJ2-1, the V gene TRBV7-9; D gene unclear. V lost 4 bases and J 6 bases, leaving 10 bases between the germline ends. Germline CDR1 and CDR2: SEHNR and FQNEAQ (reference sequence). The CDR3 has 13 amino acids. The CDR3 region is CASSSSGRNEQFF. The CDR3 DNA sequence: TGTGCCAGCAGCTCTTCGGGTCGCAATGAGCAGTTCTTC.

The chain has TRBV6-6 and TRBJ2-7; TRBD2 agrees at 10 bases. V was pared by 2 bases and J by 3 bases, with 4 bases of the junction left unmatched. CDR1 MNHNY and CDR2 SVGAGI come from the germline V gene (reference sequence). This CDR3 has 15 amino acids. CDR3 residues: CASSYDPSGSYEQYF. As DNA, the CDR3 is TGTGCCAGCAGTTACGATCCTAGCGGGAGCTACGAGCAGTACTTC.

The V gene is TRBV2, the J gene TRBJ1-5; 8 bases map to TRBD1. Germline trimming cut 7 bases from V and 4 bases from J; bases unmatched to any gene: 6. The CDR3 contains 14 residues. Germline V gene lookup returns CDR1 SNHLY and CDR2 FYNNEI. The CDR3 coding sequence is TGTGCCAGCACTAGACAGGGGAGGAATCAGCCCCAGCATTTT. This sequence encodes CASTRQGRNQPQHF.

The gene calls are TRBV7-7 and TRBJ2-2; possibly TRBD1 for D (5 bases). CDR1 is SSHAT, CDR2 FNYEAQ, per germline (reference sequence). The V end lost 5 bases, the J end lost 2 bases, and 12 bases lay between the germline ends. The CDR3 loop spans 15 amino acids. CDR3 protein: CASSPTQGNTGELFF. The CDR3 nucleotides are TGTGCCAGCAGCCCAACCCAGGGAAACACCGGGGAGCTGTTTTTT.

The chain combines TRBV6-6 with TRBJ2-2; weak D call: TRBD2 (5 bases). This CDR3 is built from 15 residues. Germline V lookup: CDR1 MNHNY, CDR2 SVGAGI (reference sequence). V lost 0 bases and J 2 bases, leaving 7 bases between the germline ends. CDR3 sequence reads: CASSYSSGNTGELFF. CDR3 nucleotides: TGTGCCAGCAGTTACTCGTCGGGAAACACCGGGGAGCTGTTTTTT.

The chain couples TRBV10-3 to TRBJ2-4; D gene ambiguous. The V and J ends lost 3 bases and 6 bases respectively, with 9 bases between them. The CDR3 has 13 amino acids. The germline CDR1 and CDR2 sequences are ENHRY and SYGVKD. As DNA, the CDR3 is TGTGCCATCAGTGATATACAAGGAAACATTCAGTACTTC. Translating it yields CAISDIQGNIQYF.

The chain joins TRBV25-1 to TRBJ1-2; D perhaps matches TRBD1 (5 bases). The CDR3 is 15 residues long. Trimming cost V 2 bases and J 4 bases, with 14 bases left between them. Germline V gene lookup returns CDR1 MGHDK and CDR2 SYGVNS. The CDR3 DNA is TGTGCCAGCAGTGAAGAATGGTCTGGGGGCTATGGCTACACCTTC. This gives the protein CASSEEWSGGYGYTF.

This clone was seen a single time. The CDR3 is CASSLGASSGPYEQYF. The CDR3 bases are TGTGCCAGCAGCTTAGGGGCGTCTAGCGGCCCCTACGAGCAGTACTTC. The V gene is TRBV7-8, the J gene TRBJ2-5, with 7 bases identical to TRBD2. The DNA matches TRBJ2-7 better at its end, which makes the J call doubtful. Germline-derived CDR1 and CDR2 are SGHVS and FQNEAQ. CDR3 length: 16 amino acids.

The chain joins TRBV6-5 to TRBJ1-2; no reliable D call. Germline-derived CDR1 and CDR2 are MNHEY and SVGAGI. Deletions cut 2 bases from V and 7 bases from J, with 5 bases between. This CDR3 contains 11 residues. The CDR3 DNA reads TGTGCCAGCAGTTACGAGGGTGGCTACACCTTC. Protein product: CASSYEGGYTF.

CDR3 sequence: CASSIGLYTDTQYF. The DNA for the CDR3 is TGTGCCAGTAGTATTGGACTCTACACAGATACGCAGTATTTT. V gene TRBV19 combines with J gene TRBJ2-3, with a possible D match to TRBD2 (5 bases). V was trimmed by 3 bases and J by 2 bases, leaving 9 bases between them. Germline lookup yields CDR1 LNHDA and CDR2 SQIVND (reference sequence). The CDR3 is made up of 14 amino acids.

The CDR3 reads CASSDPSRLYEQYF. The CDR3 bases are TGTGCCAGCAGTGACCCATCCCGCCTCTACGAGCAGTACTTC. This chain joins TRBV6-1 and TRBJ2-7; D uncertain. Deletions cut 3 bases from V and 3 bases from J, with 12 bases between. The length of the CDR3 is 14 residues. Germline CDR1 reads MNHNS; CDR2 reads SASEGT.

V usage is TRBV5-4 and J usage is TRBJ1-5; TRBD1 matches at 8 bases. The J segment lost 7 bases and the V segment lost 4 bases, leaving 7 bases of the junction unmatched. Germline lookup yields CDR1 SGHNT and CDR2 YYREEE (reference sequence). The CDR3 consists of 14 residues. The CDR3 DNA sequence: TGTGCCAGCAGCCCTGACAGGGGTGGGCAGCCCCAGCATTTT. Protein sequence: CASSPDRGGQPQHF.

The CDR3 spells CASRLQGNSYEQYF. CDR3 sequence (DNA): TGTGCCAGCAGACTACAGGGGAACTCCTACGAGCAGTACTTC. V is TRBV6-5 and J is TRBJ2-5, with TRBD1 matching over 7 bases. The J call is in doubt because the DNA end fits TRBJ2-7 better. CDR3 length: 14 amino acids. Germline V gene data show CDR1 as MNHEY and CDR2 as SVGAGI.

The chain joins TRBV5-1 to TRBJ1-1; the D is unclear. The germline CDR1 and CDR2 sequences are SGHRS and YFSETQ. V was clipped by 0 bases and J by 5 bases, with 8 bases between them. This CDR3 is 13 amino acids long. CDR3 in amino acids: CASSLAEVTEAFF. CDR3 bases: TGCGCCAGCAGCTTGGCCGAAGTGACTGAAGCTTTCTTT. The full variable domain, with the rest looked up from reference TRBV5-1 and TRBJ1-1, is KAGVTQTPRYLIKTRGQQVTLSCSPISGHRSVSWYQQTPGQGLQFLFEYFSETQRNKGNFPGRFSGRQFSNSRSEMNVSTLELGDSALYLCASSLAEVTEAFFGQGTRLTVV.

Details on this clone: Additional DNA sequences in this sample encode the identical CDR3. This chain connects TRBV2 to TRBJ2-7, with D perhaps TRBD1 (5 bases). Trimming took off 4 bases at V and 7 bases at J, with 14 bases between the two ends. Germline CDR1 SNHLY, CDR2 FYNNEI. The CDR3 is 13 amino acids. CDR3 nucleotides: TGTGCCAGCAGTGGCGACAGCCAAATTGAGCAGTACTTC. It encodes CASSGDSQIEQYF. The variable domain in full, with the rest retrieved from reference TRBV2 and TRBJ2-7, is EPEVTQTPSHQVTQMGQEVILRCVPISNHLYFYWYRQILGQKVEFLVSFYNNEISEKSEIFDDQFSVERPDGSNFTLKIRSTKLEDSAMYFCASSGDSQIEQYFGPGTRLTVT.

V and J are TRBV5-1 and TRBJ2-7; D not resolved. The V gene lost 1 base and the J gene lost 2 bases, with 16 bases spanning the gap. The CDR3 is made up of 16 amino acids. The germline CDR1 and CDR2 sequences are SGHRS and YFSETQ. Written as DNA, the CDR3 is TGCGCCAGCAGCTTGTTAAGTATCCGGGCTACCTACGAGCAGTACTTC. This codes for CASSLLSIRATYEQYF.

The gene calls are TRBV6-6 and TRBJ2-1; 14 nucleotides agree with TRBD2. The CDR3 is 15 residues long. Trimming took 5 bases from V and 9 from J; bases not matched to a gene: 6. Per the germline V gene, CDR1 is MNHNY and CDR2 is SVGAGI (reference sequence). This chain's CDR3 is CASSLGTSGSGEQFF. The CDR3, as DNA: TGTGCCAGCAGTCTCGGGACTAGCGGGAGTGGTGAGCAGTTCTTC.

The V and J genes are TRBV13 and TRBJ2-5; tentatively, D is TRBD2 (6 bases). This CDR3 spans 15 amino acids. CDR1 PRHDT and CDR2 FYEKMQ come from the germline V gene (reference sequence). Trimming took off 7 bases at V and 3 bases at J, with 18 bases between the two ends. The chain's CDR3 is CASTTLGLQKETQYF. The CDR3 nucleotides are TGTGCCAGCACCACGTTGGGACTCCAAAAAGAGACCCAGTACTTC.

This chain links TRBV5-6 with TRBJ2-7; 7 bases are shared with TRBD2. CDR1 SGHDT and CDR2 YYEEEE come from the germline V gene. Trimming cost V 0 bases and J 0 bases; bases outside gene matches: 3. The CDR3 loop spans 15 amino acids. CDR3 nucleotide sequence: TGTGCCAGCAGCTTGGTGGGGGGGACCTCCTACGAGCAGTACTTC. Protein product: CASSLVGGTSYEQYF.

The chain recombines TRBV11-2 with TRBJ2-5, with a possible D match to TRBD2 (5 bases). There are 13 residues in the CDR3. The V gene lost 8 bases and the J gene lost 5 bases, with 15 bases spanning the gap. Germline V gene sequence: CDR1 SGHAT, CDR2 FQNNGV. The CDR3 DNA is TGTGCCAGCGCGATAACTAGTCCTGAGACCCAGTACTTC. Its translation: CASAITSPETQYF.

The chain links TRBV7-9 to TRBJ2-3; 7 bases are a match to TRBD2. V was clipped by 10 bases and J by 5 bases; unmatched bases: 15. Germline V gene lookup returns CDR1 SEHNR and CDR2 FQNEAQ (reference sequence). This CDR3 has 15 amino acids. The CDR3 loop reads CATLLGRASGDTQYF. In nucleotides, the CDR3 is TGTGCCACCTTGTTGGGGAGGGCTAGTGGAGATACGCAGTATTTT.

V is TRBV6-1 and J is TRBJ1-5; 8 nucleotides agree with TRBD1. V dropped 0 bases and J dropped 1; count of bases not matched to a gene: 5. Germline loops: CDR1 MNHNS, CDR2 SASEGT. The CDR3 extends over 17 amino acids. CDR3 nucleotide sequence: TGTGCCAGCAGTGAAGCCCGACAGGGGAGAAGCAATCAGCCCCAGCATTTT. This gives the protein CASSEARQGRSNQPQHF.

The chain links TRBV18 to TRBJ2-1, with a possible D match to TRBD2 (6 bases). The CDR3 sequence is 16 residues long. V lost 6 bases and J 2 bases, leaving 17 bases between the germline ends. The germline CDR1 and CDR2 sequences are KGHSH and LQKENI. The CDR3 region has the DNA TGTGCCAGCTCCCCCCCCGGGGGTAGAGCCTACAATGAGCAGTTCTTC. As protein: CASSPPGGRAYNEQFF.

The chain recombines TRBV19 with TRBJ2-7, with D tentatively TRBD2 (6 bases). The CDR3 loop spans 15 amino acids. Germline V gene data show CDR1 as LNHDA and CDR2 as SQIVND (reference sequence). V shed 6 bases and J shed 6 bases, with 21 bases lying between them. The CDR3 nucleotides are TGTGCCAGTAGCGGAACCGGGACTGCGATCCTCGAGCAGTACTTC. It translates to CASSGTGTAILEQYF.